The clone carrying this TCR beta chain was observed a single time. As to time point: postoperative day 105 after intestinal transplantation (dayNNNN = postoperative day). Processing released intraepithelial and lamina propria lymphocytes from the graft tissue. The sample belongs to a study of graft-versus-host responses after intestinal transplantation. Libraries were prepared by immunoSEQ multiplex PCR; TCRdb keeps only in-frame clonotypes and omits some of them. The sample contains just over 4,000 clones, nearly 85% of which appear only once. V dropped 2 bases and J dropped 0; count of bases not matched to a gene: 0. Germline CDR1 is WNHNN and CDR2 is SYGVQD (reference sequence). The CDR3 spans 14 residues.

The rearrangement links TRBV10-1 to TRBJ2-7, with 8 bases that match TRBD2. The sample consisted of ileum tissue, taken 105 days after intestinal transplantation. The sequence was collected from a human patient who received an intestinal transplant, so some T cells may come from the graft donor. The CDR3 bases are TGCGCCAGCAGTGAGCGGGGGGGCTCCTACGAGCAGTACTTC. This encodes CASSERGGSYEQYF.